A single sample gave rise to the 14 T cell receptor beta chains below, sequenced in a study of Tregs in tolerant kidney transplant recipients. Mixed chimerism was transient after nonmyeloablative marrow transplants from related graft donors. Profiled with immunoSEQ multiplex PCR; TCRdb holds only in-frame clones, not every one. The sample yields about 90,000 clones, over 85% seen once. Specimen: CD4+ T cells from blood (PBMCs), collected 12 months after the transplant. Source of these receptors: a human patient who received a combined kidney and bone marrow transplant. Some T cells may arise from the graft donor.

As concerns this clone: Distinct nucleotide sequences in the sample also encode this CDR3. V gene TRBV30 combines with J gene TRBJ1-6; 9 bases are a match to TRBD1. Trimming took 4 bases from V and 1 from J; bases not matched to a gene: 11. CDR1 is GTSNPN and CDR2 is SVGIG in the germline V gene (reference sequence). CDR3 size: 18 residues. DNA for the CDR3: TGTGCCTGGACCGGGGGGACAGGGAGAGGGTCCTATAATTCACCCCTCCACTTT. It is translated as CAWTGGTGRGSYNSPLHF.

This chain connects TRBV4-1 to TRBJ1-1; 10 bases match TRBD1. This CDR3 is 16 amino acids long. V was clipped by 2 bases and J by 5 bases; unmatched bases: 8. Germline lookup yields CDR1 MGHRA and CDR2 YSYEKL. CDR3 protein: CASSQRKGQGRTEAFF. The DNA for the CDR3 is TGCGCCAGCAGCCAAAGAAAGGGACAGGGGCGAACTGAAGCTTTCTTT.

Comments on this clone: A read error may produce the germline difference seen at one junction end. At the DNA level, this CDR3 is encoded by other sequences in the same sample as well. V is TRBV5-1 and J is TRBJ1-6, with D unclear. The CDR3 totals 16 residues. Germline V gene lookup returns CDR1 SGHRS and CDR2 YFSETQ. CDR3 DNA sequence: TGCGCCAGCAGCACGACACCCAGCTCCTATAATTCCCCCCTCCACTTT. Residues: CASSTTPSSYNSPLHF.

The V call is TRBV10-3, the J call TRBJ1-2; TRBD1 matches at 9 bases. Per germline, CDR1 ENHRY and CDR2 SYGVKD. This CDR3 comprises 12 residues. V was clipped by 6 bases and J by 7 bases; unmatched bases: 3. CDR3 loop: CAISGTGSGYTF. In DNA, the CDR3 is TGTGCCATCAGCGGGACAGGGAGTGGCTACACCTTC.

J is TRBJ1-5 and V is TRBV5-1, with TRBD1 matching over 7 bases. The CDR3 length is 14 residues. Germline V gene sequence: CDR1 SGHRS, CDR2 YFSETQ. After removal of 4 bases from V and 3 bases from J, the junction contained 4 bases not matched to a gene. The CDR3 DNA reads TGCGCCAGCAGCCCGGGACAGTCCAATCAGCCCCAGCATTTT. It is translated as CASSPGQSNQPQHF.

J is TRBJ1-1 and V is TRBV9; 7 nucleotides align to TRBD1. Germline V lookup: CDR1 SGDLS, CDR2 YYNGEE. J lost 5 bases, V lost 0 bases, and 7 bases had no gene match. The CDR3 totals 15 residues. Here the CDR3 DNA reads TGTGCCAGCAGCGTAGACGGGAACAGGGGAACTGAAGCTTTCTTT. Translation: CASSVDGNRGTEAFF.

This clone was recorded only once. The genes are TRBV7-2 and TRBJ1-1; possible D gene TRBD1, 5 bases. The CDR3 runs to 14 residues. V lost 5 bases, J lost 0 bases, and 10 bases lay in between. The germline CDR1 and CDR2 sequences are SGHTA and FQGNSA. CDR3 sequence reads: CASSGGSMNTEAFF. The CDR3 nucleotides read TGTGCCAGCAGCGGGGGGTCAATGAACACTGAAGCTTTCTTT. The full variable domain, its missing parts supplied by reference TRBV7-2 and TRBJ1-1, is GAGVSQSPSNKVTEKGKDVELRCDPISGHTALYWYRQSLGQGLEFLIYFQGNSAPDKSGLPSDRFSAERTGGSVSTLTIQRTQQEDSAVYLCASSGGSMNTEAFFGQGTRLTVV.

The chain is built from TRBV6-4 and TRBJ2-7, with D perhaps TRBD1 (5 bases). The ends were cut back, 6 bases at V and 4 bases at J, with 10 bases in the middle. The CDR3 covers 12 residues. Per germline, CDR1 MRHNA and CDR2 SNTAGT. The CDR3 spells CASSGHGYEQYF. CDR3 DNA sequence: TGTGCCAGCAGCGGACATGGATACGAGCAGTACTTC.

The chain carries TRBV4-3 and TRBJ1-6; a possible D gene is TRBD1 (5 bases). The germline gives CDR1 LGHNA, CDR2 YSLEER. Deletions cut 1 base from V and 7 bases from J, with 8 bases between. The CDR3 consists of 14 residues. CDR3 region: CASSQVRQNSPLHF. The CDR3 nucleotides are TGCGCCAGCAGCCAAGTGCGACAGAATTCACCCCTCCACTTT.

DNA for the CDR3: TGTGCCAGCTCCGGGGATAGAGAGACCCAGTACTTC. Its protein is CASSGDRETQYF. The chain recombines TRBV2 with TRBJ2-5; a possible D gene is TRBD2 (5 bases). This CDR3 region has 12 residues. Trimming took off 8 bases at V and 4 bases at J, with 11 bases between the two ends. In germline, CDR1 is SNHLY, CDR2 FYNNEI.

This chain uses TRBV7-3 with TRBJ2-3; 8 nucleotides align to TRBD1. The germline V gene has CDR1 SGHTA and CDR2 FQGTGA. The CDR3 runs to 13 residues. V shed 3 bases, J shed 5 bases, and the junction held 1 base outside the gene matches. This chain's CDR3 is CASSFTGGDTQYF. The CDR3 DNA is TGTGCCAGCAGCTTTACAGGGGGAGATACGCAGTATTTT.

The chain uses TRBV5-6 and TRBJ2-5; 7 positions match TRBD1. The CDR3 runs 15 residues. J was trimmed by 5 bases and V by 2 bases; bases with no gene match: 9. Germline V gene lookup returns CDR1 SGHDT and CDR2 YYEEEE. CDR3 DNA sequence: TGTGCCAGCAGCTTCGGGACAGTTGTCAGGGAGACCCAGTACTTC. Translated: CASSFGTVVRETQYF.

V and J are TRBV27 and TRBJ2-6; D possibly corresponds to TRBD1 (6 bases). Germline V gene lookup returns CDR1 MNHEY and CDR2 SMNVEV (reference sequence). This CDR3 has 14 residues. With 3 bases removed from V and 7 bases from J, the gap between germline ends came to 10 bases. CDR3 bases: TGTGCCAGCAGTTTTGGGGACACTGCCAACGTCCTGACTTTC. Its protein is CASSFGDTANVLTF.

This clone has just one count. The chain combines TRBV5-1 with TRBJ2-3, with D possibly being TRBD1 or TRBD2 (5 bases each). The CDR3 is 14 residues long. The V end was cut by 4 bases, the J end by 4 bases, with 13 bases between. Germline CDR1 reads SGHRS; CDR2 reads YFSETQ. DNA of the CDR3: TGCGCCAGCAGCCTGGGGGTAGGGGCAGATACGCAGTATTTT. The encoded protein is CASSLGVGADTQYF.